This T cell receptor (beta chain) was sequenced in a study of beta chain features in type 1 diabetes. Sorted cells reached over 95% purity in every population. Study-wide results and limits: TCRB CDR3s from Type 1 diabetes patients were moderately but significantly shorter in all four CD4+ subsets. The naive, central memory and Treg TCRB repertoires of patients appeared to be more similar to one another than those of healthy donors.

A few counts support this clone. Its antigen remains unknown. Every isolated RNA sample was fully reverse transcribed, so sequencing captured expressed TCRB transcripts. The method was immunoSEQ multiplex PCR; TCRdb's version includes in-frame clones alone and lacks a portion of them. The data contain 500,000 to 800,000 clones, around 11% of them singletons. Sequencing was done on a sample of naive CD4+ T cells from blood. The TCR was taken from a young man with type 1 diabetes.

The CDR3 loop reads CASTSQGTGDKDTQYF. In DNA, the CDR3 is TGTGCCAGCACCTCTCAGGGGACAGGGGACAAAGATACGCAGTATTTT. J is TRBJ2-3 and V is TRBV27, with 10 bases matching TRBD1. The J segment lost 5 bases and the V segment lost 7 bases, leaving 12 bases of the junction unmatched. CDR3 length: 16 residues. Germline V gene lookup returns CDR1 MNHEY and CDR2 SMNVEV (reference sequence).